This T cell receptor (beta chain) comes out of a study of blood T cell repertoires in COVID-19. Per the germline V gene, CDR1 is SEHNR and CDR2 is FQNEAQ (reference sequence). The CDR3 covers 14 residues. V was cut by 8 bases and J by 0 bases, with 11 bases left in between. Measured with immunoSEQ multiplex PCR; TCRdb has only the in-frame clones, and not every one. This sample carries some 150,000 clones, roughly 88% of them seen once, and the ten largest clones take more than 5.5%. The sequencing sample was made of peripheral blood. The genes are TRBV7-9 and TRBJ2-1; D may be TRBD1 (5 bases). The sequence was obtained from a woman between 50 and 59 years old in a cohort sampled during active or convalescent COVID-19. CDR3 region: CASAQGSSYNEQFF. The DNA for the CDR3 is TGTGCCAGCGCCCAGGGAAGCTCCTACAATGAGCAGTTCTTC.